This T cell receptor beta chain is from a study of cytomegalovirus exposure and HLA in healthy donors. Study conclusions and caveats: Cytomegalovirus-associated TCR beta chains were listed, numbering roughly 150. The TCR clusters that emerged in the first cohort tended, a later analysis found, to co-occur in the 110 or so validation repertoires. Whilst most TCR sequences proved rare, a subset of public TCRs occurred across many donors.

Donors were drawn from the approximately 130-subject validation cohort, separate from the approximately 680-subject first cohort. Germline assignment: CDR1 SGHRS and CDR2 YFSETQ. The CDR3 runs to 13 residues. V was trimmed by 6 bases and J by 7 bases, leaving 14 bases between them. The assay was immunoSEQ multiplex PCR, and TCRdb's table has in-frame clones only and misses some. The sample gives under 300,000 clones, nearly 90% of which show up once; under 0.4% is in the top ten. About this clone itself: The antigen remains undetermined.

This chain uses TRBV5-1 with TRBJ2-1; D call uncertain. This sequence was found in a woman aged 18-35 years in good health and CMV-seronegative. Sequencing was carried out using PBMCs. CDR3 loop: CASTISQANEQFF. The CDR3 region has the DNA TGCGCCAGCACCATCTCCCAGGCGAATGAGCAGTTCTTC.